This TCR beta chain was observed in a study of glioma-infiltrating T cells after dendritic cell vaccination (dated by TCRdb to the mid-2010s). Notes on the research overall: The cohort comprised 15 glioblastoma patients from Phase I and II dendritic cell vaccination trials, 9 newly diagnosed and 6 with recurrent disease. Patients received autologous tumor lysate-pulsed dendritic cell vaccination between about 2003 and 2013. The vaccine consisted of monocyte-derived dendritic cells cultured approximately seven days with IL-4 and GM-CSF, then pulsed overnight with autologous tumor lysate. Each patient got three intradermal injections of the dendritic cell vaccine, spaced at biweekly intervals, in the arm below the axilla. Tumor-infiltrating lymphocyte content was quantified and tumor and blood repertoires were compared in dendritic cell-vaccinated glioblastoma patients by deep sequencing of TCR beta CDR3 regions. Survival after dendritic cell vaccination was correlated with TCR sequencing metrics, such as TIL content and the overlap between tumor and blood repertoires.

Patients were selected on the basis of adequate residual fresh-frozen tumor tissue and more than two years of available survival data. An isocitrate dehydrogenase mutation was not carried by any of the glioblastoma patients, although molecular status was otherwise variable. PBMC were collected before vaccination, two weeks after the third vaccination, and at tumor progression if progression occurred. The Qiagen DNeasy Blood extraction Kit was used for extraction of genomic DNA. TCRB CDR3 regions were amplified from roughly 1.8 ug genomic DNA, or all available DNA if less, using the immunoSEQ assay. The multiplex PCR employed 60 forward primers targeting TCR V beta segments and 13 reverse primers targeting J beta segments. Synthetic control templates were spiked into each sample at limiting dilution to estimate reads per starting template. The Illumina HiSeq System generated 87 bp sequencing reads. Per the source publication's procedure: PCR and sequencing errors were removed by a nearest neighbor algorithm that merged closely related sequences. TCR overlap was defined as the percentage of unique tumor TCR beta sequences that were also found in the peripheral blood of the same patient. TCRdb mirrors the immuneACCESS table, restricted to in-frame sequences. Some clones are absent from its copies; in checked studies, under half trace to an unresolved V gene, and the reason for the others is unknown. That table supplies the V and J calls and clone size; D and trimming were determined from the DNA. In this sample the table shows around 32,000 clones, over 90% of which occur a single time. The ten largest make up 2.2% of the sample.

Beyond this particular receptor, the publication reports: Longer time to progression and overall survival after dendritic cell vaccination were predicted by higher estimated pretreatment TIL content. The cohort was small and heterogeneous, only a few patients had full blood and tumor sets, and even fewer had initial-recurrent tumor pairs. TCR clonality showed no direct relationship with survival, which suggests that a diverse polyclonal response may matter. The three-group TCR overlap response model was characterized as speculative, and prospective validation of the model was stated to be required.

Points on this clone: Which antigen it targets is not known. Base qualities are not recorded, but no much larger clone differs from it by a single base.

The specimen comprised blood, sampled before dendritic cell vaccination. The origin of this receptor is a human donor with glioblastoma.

The nucleotide sequence reads as follows: TGTGCCAGCAAACAGGACAGGGGGCAAAATTCACCCCTCCACTTT. It is translated as CASKQDRGQNSPLHF. The sequence links TRBV6-4 to TRBJ1-6; 11 middle bases align to TRBD1. The CDR3 holds 15 amino acids from the cysteine to the phenylalanine. The read is trimmed to its CDR3 DNA, 45 bases read in frame from base 1. For CDR1 and CDR2, the germline V gene lists MRHNA and SNTAGT. For this chain, trimming is 7 bases at the V end and 7 bases at the J end, and the number of junction bases without a gene match is 6.